The 17 T cell receptor beta chains presented below share a single source sample, sequenced in a study of T-cell reconstitution after alpha-beta-depleted transplantation in children. This sample's TCRbeta library carried unique molecular identifier barcodes. TCRdb processed the PCR reads anew with MiXCR; each CDR3 protein has one entry. Among some 200,000 distinct CDR3 sequences listed, around 8.4% were seen once. The sample consisted of PBMCs, mostly from graft donor cells, taken 360 days after TCRalphabeta/CD19-depleted stem cell transplant. These receptors came from a male patient aged 2 to 9 who had a stem cell transplant for acute myeloid leukemia, so the T cells may come from the graft donor.

The chain links TRBV12-3 or TRBV12-4 to TRBJ1-1, with TRBD1 identical over 7 bases. The CDR3 contains 15 residues. V shed 6 bases and J 5 bases; nucleotides not matched to a gene: 12. The CDR3 nucleotides are TGTGCCAGCAGACATTTGACAGGGTTGAGTACTGAAGCTTTCTTT. This encodes CASRHLTGLSTEAFF.

This clonotype was found a few times. The J gene is TRBJ2-7, the V gene TRBV3-1; 10 positions agree with TRBD2. The CDR3 consists of 19 residues. V lost 2 bases and J lost 3; bases outside the gene matches: 16. Germline V lookup: CDR1 LGHDT, CDR2 YNNKEL (reference sequence). The CDR3 is CASSQFLAGEVEGSYEQYF. DNA for the CDR3: TGTGCCAGCAGCCAATTCCTAGCGGGAGAAGTGGAGGGGAGCTACGAGCAGTACTTC.

This clonotype was counted many times. The V call is TRBV18, the J call TRBJ1-5; TRBD1 aligns across 9 bases. V lost 0 bases to trimming and J lost 4 bases; unmatched junction nucleotides: 7. Germline lookup yields CDR1 KGHSH and CDR2 LQKENI. The CDR3 consists of 17 residues. In DNA form, the CDR3 reads TGTGCCAGCTCACCACCGATACAGACAGGGGGTAATCAGCCCCAGCATTTT. Amino acids: CASSPPIQTGGNQPQHF.

This clonotype has at least ten counts. The V and J genes are TRBV20-1 and TRBJ2-7; unclear D gene. Trimming stripped 3 bases from V and 3 bases from J, with 6 bases between. Looked up from germline, CDR1 is DFQATT and CDR2 is SNEGSKA (reference sequence). The CDR3 has 11 amino acids. As DNA, the CDR3 is TGCAGTGCTAGCGACGGCTACGAGCAGTACTTC. Amino acid sequence: CSASDGYEQYF.

This clonotype has more than one count but fewer than ten. V and J are TRBV6-2 or TRBV6-3 and TRBJ2-3; tentatively, D is TRBD2 (5 bases). V shed 0 bases and J shed 3 bases, with 19 bases lying between them. The CDR3 contains 18 residues. Germline loops: CDR1 MNHEY, CDR2 SVGEGT. CDR3 amino acids: CASSYSEPGIPLTDTQYF. The CDR3 DNA reads TGTGCCAGCAGTTACTCGGAACCGGGAATCCCCTTGACAGATACGCAGTATTTT.

This clonotype has at least ten counts. The chain combines TRBV6-5 with TRBJ2-7; 7 bases match TRBD1. Germline CDR1 reads MNHEY; CDR2 reads SVGAGI. CDR3 size: 15 residues. V trimming: 2 bases; J trimming: 4 bases; junction bases outside the gene matches: 8. CDR3 loop: CASSYEWTGHYEQYF. The CDR3 DNA sequence: TGTGCCAGCAGTTACGAGTGGACAGGCCATTACGAGCAGTACTTC.

This clonotype showed up many times. The chain uses TRBV6-5 and TRBJ2-1; no clear D gene. The CDR3 has 13 residues. Trimming shortened V by 0 bases and J by 7 bases, and 7 bases separated the two germline ends. CDR1 and CDR2 (germline): MNHEY, SVGAGI. The CDR3 nucleotides are TGTGCCAGCAGTTACTCGGGTAAAAATGAGCAGTTCTTC. Protein: CASSYSGKNEQFF.

This clonotype was seen only a few times. The chain links TRBV5-1 to TRBJ1-5; D uncertain. Germline CDR1 reads SGHRS; CDR2 reads YFSETQ. The V end lost 6 bases, the J end lost 1 base, and 17 bases lay between the germline ends. The CDR3 spans 16 residues. Here the CDR3 DNA reads TGCGCCAGCATCCCACCCGTGCACAGAAGCAATCAGCCCCAGCATTTT. Translation: CASIPPVHRSNQPQHF.

V and J are TRBV18 and TRBJ2-6; D remains ambiguous. Germline lookup yields CDR1 KGHSH and CDR2 LQKENI. The CDR3 has 15 amino acids. The V and J ends lost 2 bases and 0 bases respectively, with 5 bases between them. As DNA, the CDR3 is TGTGCCAGCTCACCAACAAGCTCTGGGGCCAACGTCCTGACTTTC. Its protein product is CASSPTSSGANVLTF.

This rearrangement joins TRBV15 to TRBJ2-7; TRBD1 aligns across 7 bases. V was clipped by 5 bases and J by 0 bases; unmatched bases: 4. Per germline, CDR1 LNHNV and CDR2 YYDKDF (reference sequence). This CDR3 spans 14 amino acids. CDR3 sequence (DNA): TGTGCCACCAGCGGACAGGTTGACTCCTACGAGCAGTACTTC. It translates to CATSGQVDSYEQYF. Full variable domain (outside the CDR3, taken from reference TRBV15 and TRBJ2-7): DAMVIQNPRYQVTQFGKPVTLSCSQTLNHNVMYWYQQKSSQAPKLLFHYYDKDFNNEADTPDNFQSRRPNTSFCFLDIRSPGLGDTAMYLCATSGQVDSYEQYFGPGTRLTVT.

This clonotype was seen ten or more times. V usage is TRBV2 and J usage is TRBJ1-1, with TRBD1 as a possible D gene (5 bases). Germline V gene sequence: CDR1 SNHLY, CDR2 FYNNEI. V dropped 7 bases and J dropped 3 bases, with 12 bases sitting between them. The CDR3 has 13 residues. CDR3 nucleotides: TGTGCCAGCAAAAGGGGAGGGGACACTGAAGCTTTCTTT. Its translation is CASKRGGDTEAFF.

The rearrangement joins TRBV12-3 or TRBV12-4 to TRBJ2-5, with D possibly TRBD2 on 5 matching bases. V gave up 8 bases and J gave up 0 bases, with 13 bases separating them. The CDR3 length is 14 residues. The DNA of the CDR3 is TGTGCCAGCCGCTTCCCCGGGAACCAAGAGACCCAGTACTTC. Translation gives CASRFPGNQETQYF.

At least ten counts were recorded for this clonotype. V gene TRBV20-1 combines with J gene TRBJ2-1; 11 bases line up with TRBD2. V shed 5 bases, J shed 2 bases, and the junction held 5 bases outside the gene matches. CDR1 and CDR2 from the germline V gene are DFQATT and SNEGSKA (reference sequence). CDR3 length: 15 amino acids. CDR3 bases: TGCAGTGCTCGAGGACTAGCGGGCACCTACAATGAGCAGTTCTTC. Translating it yields CSARGLAGTYNEQFF.

The V call is TRBV3-1, the J call TRBJ1-2; D not resolved. Germline values: CDR1 LGHDT, CDR2 YNNKEL (reference sequence). This CDR3 has 15 amino acids. The V end lost 5 bases, the J end lost 5 bases, and 18 bases lay between the germline ends. The CDR3 here is CASSSRGFPPYGYTF. Here the CDR3 DNA reads TGTGCCAGCAGCTCACGGGGATTTCCTCCATATGGCTACACCTTC.

There are many counts of this clonotype. The J gene is TRBJ1-1, the V gene TRBV5-1; no firm D call. The CDR3 is made up of 14 amino acids. Per the germline V gene, CDR1 is SGHRS and CDR2 is YFSETQ. Trimming took 4 bases from V and 8 from J, leaving 18 bases between them. CDR3 sequence: CASSDLFWSQEAFF. DNA of the CDR3: TGCGCCAGCAGCGACTTATTTTGGAGTCAAGAAGCTTTCTTT. Drawing the rest from reference TRBV5-1 and TRBJ1-1, the complete variable domain is KAGVTQTPRYLIKTRGQQVTLSCSPISGHRSVSWYQQTPGQGLQFLFEYFSETQRNKGNFPGRFSGRQFSNSRSEMNVSTLELGDSALYLCASSDLFWSQEAFFGQGTRLTVV.

This sequence joins TRBV29-1 and TRBJ2-5; TRBD1 aligns across 8 bases. Germline trimming cut 1 base from V and 5 bases from J; bases unmatched to any gene: 9. The CDR3 sequence is 15 residues long. In germline, CDR1 is SQVTM, CDR2 ANQGSEA. The CDR3 spells CSVEVLTGDRETQYF. The CDR3 region has the DNA TGCAGCGTTGAAGTACTGACAGGGGACCGGGAGACCCAGTACTTC.

This clonotype was seen ten or more times. The rearrangement links TRBV7-9 to TRBJ2-1; D may be TRBD2 (6 bases). The V end lost 5 bases, the J end lost 4 bases, and 12 bases lay between the germline ends. The germline V gene encodes CDR1 SEHNR and CDR2 FQNEAQ (reference sequence). This CDR3 region has 14 residues. In DNA form, the CDR3 reads TGTGCCAGCAGCAAGGGGACTCCTTACAATGAGCAGTTCTTC. It specifies CASSKGTPYNEQFF.